This T cell receptor beta chain was sequenced for a study of T cells in Graves' hyperthyroidism and ophthalmopathy. V shed 1 base and J 0 bases; nucleotides not matched to a gene: 8. This CDR3 contains 17 residues. The germline V gene has CDR1 PRHDT and CDR2 FYEKMQ (reference sequence). Using RNA transcripts as the source, TCR beta CDR3 regions were amplified. The TCR CDR3 first-round RT-PCR relied on the HTBI primer set. MiXCR, applied by TCRdb to the multiplex PCR reads, yields one record per CDR3 protein. The data hold roughly 560,000 distinct CDR3 sequences, with over 12% observed a single time. The specimen was blood. The V gene is TRBV13, the J gene TRBJ2-7; 8 bases align to TRBD2. This TCR was recovered from a woman aged 40 to 50 with Graves' ophthalmopathy. The CDR3 loop is CASSLVPAGGPSYEQYF. In nucleotides, the CDR3 is TGTGCCAGCAGCTTAGTACCGGCGGGAGGCCCCTCCTACGAGCAGTACTTC.